This T cell receptor beta chain appears in the sequencing data of a study of blood T cell repertoires in COVID-19. At the level of the study: Samples of COVID-19 (acute and convalescent) were obtained from the United States, Italy and Spain.

The germline V gene encodes CDR1 MDHEN and CDR2 SYDVKM. The V segment lost 4 bases and the J segment 5 bases; nucleotides outside the gene matches: 10. The CDR3 has 16 residues. Sequenced by immunoSEQ multiplex PCR; TCRdb stores in-frame clones only, minus some. The data hold 240,000 or so clones, with 80% to 90% observed a single time. V is TRBV28 and J is TRBJ1-2; 10 bases align to TRBD1. The TCR was taken from a man aged 55 to 70 with acute or convalescent COVID-19. Sample: peripheral blood. CDR3: CASSSISGTGAYGYTF. DNA for the CDR3: TGTGCCAGCAGTTCTATTTCCGGGACAGGGGCATATGGCTACACCTTC.